This entry is about one T cell receptor beta chain. Method: immunoSEQ multiplex PCR; TCRdb's copy keeps in-frame clones and lacks some. In the table there are around 100,000 clones, about 80% of which are singletons. With 0 bases removed from V and 4 bases from J, the gap between germline ends came to 13 bases. This CDR3 region has 16 residues. Per germline, CDR1 SGDLS and CDR2 YYNGEE. The source of the sample is a study of blood T cell repertoires in COVID-19. As for the study in general: COVID-19 samples collected from the United States, Italy and Spain covered acute and convalescent phases.

The chain links TRBV9 to TRBJ2-2; the D gene is possibly TRBD2 (5 bases). This clonotype originated in a man in his sixties or seventies with active or convalescent COVID-19. The sequenced sample consisted of peripheral blood. This CDR3 is CASSVEPSGGTGELFF. The CDR3 bases are TGTGCCAGCAGCGTAGAACCCAGCGGAGGCACCGGGGAGCTGTTTTTT.